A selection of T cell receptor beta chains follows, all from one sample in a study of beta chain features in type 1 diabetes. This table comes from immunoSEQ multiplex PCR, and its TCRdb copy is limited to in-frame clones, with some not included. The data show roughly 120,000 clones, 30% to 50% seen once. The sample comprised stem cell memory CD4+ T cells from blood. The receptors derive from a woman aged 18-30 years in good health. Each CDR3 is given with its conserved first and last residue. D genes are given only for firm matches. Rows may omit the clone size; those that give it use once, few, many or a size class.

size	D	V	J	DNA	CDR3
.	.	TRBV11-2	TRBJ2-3	.	CASSFGAGISPLF
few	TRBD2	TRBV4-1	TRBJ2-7	TGCGCCAGCAGCCAAGGACTAGCGGTTACCTACGAGCAGTACTTC	CASSQGLAVTYEQYF
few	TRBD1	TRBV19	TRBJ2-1	TGTGCCAGTAGTCCTCGACAGGGCTCCTACAATGAGCAGTTCTTC	CASSPRQGSYNEQFF
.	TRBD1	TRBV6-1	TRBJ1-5	TGTGCCAGCCAGGGGACAGGCAATCAGCCCCAGCATTTT	CASQGTGNQPQHF
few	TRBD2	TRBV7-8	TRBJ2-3	TGTGCCAGCAGCTTAGGTGCGGGAGGGGTGGATACGCAGTATTTT	CASSLGAGGVDTQYF
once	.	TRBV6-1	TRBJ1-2	TGTGCCAGCACGAGGCCCCCACCTGGCTACACCTTC	CASTRPPPGYTF
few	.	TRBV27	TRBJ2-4	TGTGCCAGCACCGGACACACGCAAAACATTCAGTACTTC	CASTGHTQNIQYF
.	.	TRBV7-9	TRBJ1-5	TGTGCCAGTCGGGGAACAGGCAATCAGCCCCAGCATTTT	CASRGTGNQPQHF
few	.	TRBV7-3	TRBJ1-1	TGTGCCAGCAGCTTAACGCAGGGGCTCACTGAAGCTTTCTTT	CASSLTQGLTEAFF
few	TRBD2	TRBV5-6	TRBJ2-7	TGTGCCAGCAGCCCCAGAGCGGGAGCTTACGAGCAGTACTTC	CASSPRAGAYEQYF
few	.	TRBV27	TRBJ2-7	TGTGCCAGCAGTCCTCAGGGGACCTACGAGCAGTACTTC	CASSPQGTYEQYF
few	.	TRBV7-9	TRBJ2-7	TGTGCCAGCAGCTTGTCCCCCGGCGAGCAGTACTTC	CASSLSPGEQYF
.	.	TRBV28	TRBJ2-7	TGTGCCAGCACCCTCGGGGTGCTCGGCTACGAGCAGTACTTC	CASTLGVLGYEQYF
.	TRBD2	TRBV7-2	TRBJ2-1	TGTGCCAGCAGCCCCTCAGGGGTAGCGGGAGGGCCTAGTTTTAATGAGCAGTTCTTC	CASSPSGVAGGPSFNEQFF
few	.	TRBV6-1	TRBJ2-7	TGTGCCAGCAGCGGACGCCGGACAGCAGCCTACGAGCAGTACTTC	CASSGRRTAAYEQYF
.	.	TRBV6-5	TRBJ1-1	TGTGCCAGCAGTTACACAGGACAGTACACTGAAGCTTTCTTT	CASSYTGQYTEAFF
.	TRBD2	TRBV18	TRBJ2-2	TGTGCCAGCTCACCGCTCACTAGCGGGACCGGGGAGCTGTTTTTT	CASSPLTSGTGELFF
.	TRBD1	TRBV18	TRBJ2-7	TGTGCCAGCGCAATCGGCGGGGACAGGGCCTACGAGCAGTACTTC	CASAIGGDRAYEQYF
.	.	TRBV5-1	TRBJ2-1	TGCGCCAGCAGTTTTGACAGTAATGAGCAGTTCTTC	CASSFDSNEQFF
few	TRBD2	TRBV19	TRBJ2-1	TGTGCCAGTAGAGGTCGGGAGGCCCAAACCTACAATGAGCAGTTCTTC	CASRGREAQTYNEQFF
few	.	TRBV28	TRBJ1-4	TGTGCCAGCAGTTTTGCGCCAGGTCGCTTGGAAAAACTGTTTTTT	CASSFAPGRLEKLFF
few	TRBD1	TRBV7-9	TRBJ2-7	TGTGCCAGCAGCCTGCCGGACAGGGGCGAGCAGTACTTC	CASSLPDRGEQYF
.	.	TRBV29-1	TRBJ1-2	TGCAGCGTTGGAAGCTTAGGTCCCCGGGTCTCCGGCACCCGGACTAACTATGGCTACACCTTC	CSVGSLGPRVSGTRTNYGYTF
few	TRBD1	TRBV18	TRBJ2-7	TGTGCCAGCTCACCGGGACAGGACTACGAGCAGTACTTC	CASSPGQDYEQYF
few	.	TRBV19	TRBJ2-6	TGTGCCAGTAGCGCGGGGACTGGGGCCAACGTCCTGACTTTC	CASSAGTGANVLTF
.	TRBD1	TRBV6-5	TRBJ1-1	TGTGCCAGCAGGCGGACAGGGAAGTACACTGAAGCTTTCTTT	CASRRTGKYTEAFF
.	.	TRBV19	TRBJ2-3	TGTGCCAGTAGCCTCCCGGACAGTACGCAGTATTTT	CASSLPDSTQYF
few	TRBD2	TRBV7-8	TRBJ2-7	TGTGCCAGCAGCTTAGCCCCATGGACTAGCGGGACCTACGAGCAGTACTTC	CASSLAPWTSGTYEQYF
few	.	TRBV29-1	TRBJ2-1	TGCAGCGTTGCTCAGGGCTACAATGAGCAGTTCTTC	CSVAQGYNEQFF
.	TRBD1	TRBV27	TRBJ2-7	TGTGCCAGCAAAGCCACAGGGGCTCGAATTGAGCAGTACTTC	CASKATGARIEQYF
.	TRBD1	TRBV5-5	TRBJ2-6	TGTGCCAGCAGATGGCGAGGGGGCCCCGGGGCCAACGTCCTGACTTTC	CASRWRGGPGANVLTF
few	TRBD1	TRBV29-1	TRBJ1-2	TGCAGCGCAGGACAGGGGGCGGTTAACTATGGCTACACCTTC	CSAGQGAVNYGYTF
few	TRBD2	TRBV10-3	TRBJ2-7	TGTGCCACCGGACTAGCGGAGGGATTTTCCTACGAGCAGTACTTC	CATGLAEGFSYEQYF
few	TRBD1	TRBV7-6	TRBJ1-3	TGTGCCAGCAGCCCTGGACAGGGTTCCTCTGGAAACACCATATATTTT	CASSPGQGSSGNTIYF
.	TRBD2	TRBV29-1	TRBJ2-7	TGCAGCGTTGGGACTAGCGGTAGATACGAGCAGTACTTC	CSVGTSGRYEQYF
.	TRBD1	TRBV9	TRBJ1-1	TGTGCCAGCAGCGCAGGATCTAACTACAGGGGCTACACTGAAGCTTTCTTT	CASSAGSNYRGYTEAFF
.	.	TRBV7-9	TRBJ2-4	TGTGCCAGCAGCATAACAACTAGGGGCGGGATTGGCCTAAAAAACATTCAGTACTTC	CASSITTRGGIGLKNIQYF
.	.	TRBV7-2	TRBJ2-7	TGTGCCAGCAGCATAGGACCGGCCAGGTCCAACGAGCAGTACTTC	CASSIGPARSNEQYF
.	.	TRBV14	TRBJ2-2	TGTGCCAGCAGCCATTCCCCCAGGGGCGGGGAGCTGTTTTTT	CASSHSPRGGELFF
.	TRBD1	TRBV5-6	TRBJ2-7	TGTGCCAGCAGCGTCCTCGGGACAGGAAACTACGAGCAGTACTTC	CASSVLGTGNYEQYF
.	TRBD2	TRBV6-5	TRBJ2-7	TGTGCCAGCAGTTACTTGCGGGCTAGCGGGAGGTACGAGCAGTACTTC	CASSYLRASGRYEQYF
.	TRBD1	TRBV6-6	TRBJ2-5	TGTGCCAGCAGTTACTCGACAGGGAAAGAGACCCAGTACTTC	CASSYSTGKETQYF
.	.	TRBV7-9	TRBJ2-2	TGTGCCAGCAGGATCCCCTATAGCGTTACCACCGGGGAGCTGTTTTTT	CASRIPYSVTTGELFF
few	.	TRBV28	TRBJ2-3	TGTGCCAGCAGCCCAACGCGGGATACGCAGTATTTT	CASSPTRDTQYF
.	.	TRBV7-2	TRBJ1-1	TGTGCCAGCAGCTCCCGCGGGGGTTTGGGGCCGATGAACACTGAAGCTTTCTTT	CASSSRGGLGPMNTEAFF
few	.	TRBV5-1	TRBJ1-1	TGCGCCAGCAGCTTGGGTTTCTCTAACACTGAAGCTTTCTTT	CASSLGFSNTEAFF
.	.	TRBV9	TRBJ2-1	TGTGCCAGCAGCCCGCGGGACTCCCGAGAGGAGCAGTTCTTC	CASSPRDSREEQFF
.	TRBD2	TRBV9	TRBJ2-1	TGTGCCAGCAGCGTAGATCCCGCTAGCGGGAGTGGGAATGAGCAGTTCTTC	CASSVDPASGSGNEQFF
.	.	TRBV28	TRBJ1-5	TGTGCCAGCAGTTTAAGGACTAATCAGCCCCAGCATTTT	CASSLRTNQPQHF
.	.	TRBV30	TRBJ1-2	TGTGCCTGGATTAAGACAGATAACTATGGCTACACCTTC	CAWIKTDNYGYTF
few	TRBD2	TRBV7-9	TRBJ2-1	TGTGCCAGCAGCTCAAGCGGGAACAAGCAGTTCTTC	CASSSSGNKQFF